This TCR beta chain was sequenced for a study of shared clonotypes between healthy human individuals. It was on ten immunoSEQ deep assay plates that unsorted PBMC DNA was sequenced. The table came from immunoSEQ multiplex PCR; TCRdb's copy has only in-frame clones and leaves some out. The data show about 490,000 clones, 60% to 85% seen once. This clone was detected only once. A far larger clone differs by one base, so this is likely a read error. The same CDR3 is also encoded by other DNA sequences in this sample. Genomic DNA for unsorted samples, which was extracted with the QIAamp DNA Blood Mini kit, came from approximately 90 million PBMCs. The TCR was taken from a woman between 40 and 50 years old in good health. Some clones in this sample may be carry-over from other donors' samples. The source material was PBMCs.

DNA for the CDR3: TGTGCCAGCAGACTAGCGGGAGGGTATAACGAGCAGTTCTTC. Encoded protein: CASRLAGGYNEQFF. The V call is TRBV28, the J call TRBJ2-1; TRBD2 agrees at 13 bases. CDR3 length equals 14 residues. V was clipped by 6 bases and J by 10 bases; unmatched bases: 6. CDR1 MDHEN and CDR2 SYDVKM come from the germline V gene. The whole variable domain, filled in from reference TRBV28 and TRBJ2-1, reads DVKVTQSSRYLVKRTGEKVFLECVQDMDHENMFWYRQDPGLGLRLIYFSYDVKMKEKGDIPEGYSVSREKKERFSLILESASTNQTSMYLCASRLAGGYNEQFFGPGTRLTVL.